The rows below give T cell receptor beta chains drawn from one sample of a study of blood T cell repertoires in COVID-19. The data were produced by immunoSEQ multiplex PCR, yet TCRdb's version contains in-frame clones alone and is incomplete. The data contain under 250,000 clones, 80% of them singletons. Sequenced sample: PBMCs or T cells enriched from blood (not recorded which). The receptors originated from a man aged 25 to 40 with acute COVID-19. Both conserved end residues are part of each CDR3. D genes are given only for firm matches. Where a row states a size, it is once, few, many or the class of an expanded clone; other rows omit it.

clone size: .
J gene: TRBJ2-3
D gene: TRBD2
V gene: TRBV9
CDR3 protein: CASSTSGGVDTQYF
CDR3 DNA: TGTGCCAGCAGCACGAGCGGGGGGGTGGATACGCAGTATTTT

clone size: .
J gene: TRBJ1-5
D gene: .
V gene: TRBV20-1
CDR3 protein: CSASSGTSNQPQHF
CDR3 DNA: TGCAGTGCTAGTTCTGGGACAAGCAATCAGCCCCAGCATTTT

clone size: .
J gene: TRBJ1-2
D gene: .
V gene: TRBV5-6
CDR3 protein: CASSPLREGAGNYGYTF
CDR3 DNA: TGTGCCAGCAGCCCCCTTCGTGAGGGCGCGGGTAACTATGGCTACACCTTC

clone size: .
J gene: TRBJ1-2
D gene: .
V gene: TRBV5-6
CDR3 protein: CASSLEQLGYGYTF
CDR3 DNA: TGTGCCAGCAGCTTGGAGCAGCTAGGCTATGGCTACACCTTC

clone size: .
J gene: TRBJ2-7
D gene: TRBD1
V gene: TRBV29-1
CDR3 protein: CSVTTGVGYEQYF
CDR3 DNA: TGCAGCGTGACAACAGGGGTCGGCTACGAGCAGTACTTC

clone size: once
J gene: TRBJ2-2
D gene: .
V gene: TRBV6-5
CDR3 protein: CASPRIGELFF
CDR3 DNA: TGTGCCAGCCCCCGTATCGGGGAGCTGTTTTTT

clone size: .
J gene: TRBJ2-7
D gene: .
V gene: TRBV2
CDR3 protein: CASMGATPSYEQYF
CDR3 DNA: TGTGCCAGCATGGGGGCTACCCCTTCCTACGAGCAGTACTTC

clone size: .
J gene: TRBJ1-2
D gene: .
V gene: TRBV14
CDR3 protein: CASSRVEGGYGYTF
CDR3 DNA: TGTGCCAGCAGCCGAGTAGAGGGGGGGTATGGCTACACCTTC

clone size: .
J gene: TRBJ2-1
D gene: .
V gene: TRBV5-1
CDR3 protein: CASSLESGVNNEQFF
CDR3 DNA: TGCGCCAGCAGCTTGGAATCCGGAGTCAACAATGAGCAGTTCTTC

clone size: .
J gene: TRBJ1-3
D gene: TRBD1
V gene: TRBV18
CDR3 protein: CASSPPGQGNMRNTIYF
CDR3 DNA: TGTGCCAGCTCACCGCCGGGACAGGGTAATATGCGAAACACCATATATTTT

clone size: .
J gene: TRBJ2-3
D gene: .
V gene: TRBV2
CDR3 protein: CASLFLATDTQYF
CDR3 DNA: TGTGCCAGCCTCTTTCTAGCGACAGATACGCAGTATTTT

clone size: .
J gene: TRBJ2-5
D gene: .
V gene: TRBV29-1
CDR3 protein: CSVERLEQETQYF
CDR3 DNA: TGCAGCGTTGAGAGACTAGAGCAAGAGACCCAGTACTTC

clone size: once
J gene: TRBJ2-1
D gene: TRBD2
V gene: TRBV6-5
CDR3 protein: CASTPGLAVSRQFF
CDR3 DNA: TGTGCCAGCACCCCGGGACTAGCGGTATCGAGGCAGTTCTTC

clone size: .
J gene: TRBJ2-3
D gene: TRBD2
V gene: TRBV9
CDR3 protein: CASSPRTSGTDTQYF
CDR3 DNA: TGTGCCAGCAGCCCCCGGACTAGCGGCACAGATACGCAGTATTTT

clone size: .
J gene: TRBJ2-2
D gene: TRBD2
V gene: TRBV7-9
CDR3 protein: CASSTGGLTGELFF
CDR3 DNA: TGTGCCAGCAGCACGGGGGGGCTCACCGGGGAGCTGTTTTTT

clone size: .
J gene: TRBJ2-2
D gene: .
V gene: TRBV7-3
CDR3 protein: CASSLKSGANTGELFF
CDR3 DNA: TGTGCCAGCAGCTTAAAGTCCGGAGCGAACACCGGGGAGCTGTTTTTT

clone size: .
J gene: TRBJ2-1
D gene: TRBD1
V gene: TRBV7-9
CDR3 protein: CASSLPGTGPAYNEQFF
CDR3 DNA: TGTGCCAGCAGCTTACCCGGGACAGGACCAGCCTACAATGAGCAGTTCTTC

clone size: .
J gene: TRBJ2-7
D gene: .
V gene: TRBV11-1
CDR3 protein: CASSPWAGQQYEQYF
CDR3 DNA: TGTGCCAGCAGCCCCTGGGCAGGGCAACAATACGAGCAGTACTTC

clone size: .
J gene: TRBJ1-5
D gene: .
V gene: TRBV24-1
CDR3 protein: CATSLAGQPQHF
CDR3 DNA: TGTGCCACCAGCCTCGCAGGGCAGCCCCAGCATTTT

clone size: .
J gene: TRBJ1-5
D gene: TRBD1
V gene: TRBV5-1
CDR3 protein: CASSLGQGDWSNQPQHF
CDR3 DNA: TGCGCCAGCAGCCTCGGACAGGGGGATTGGAGCAATCAGCCCCAGCATTTT

clone size: .
J gene: TRBJ2-7
D gene: TRBD1
V gene: TRBV5-1
CDR3 protein: CASRTTGGHEQYF
CDR3 DNA: TGCGCCAGCAGGACGACAGGGGGACACGAGCAGTACTTC

clone size: .
J gene: TRBJ1-1
D gene: TRBD1
V gene: TRBV7-9
CDR3 protein: CASSLGTGLGTEAFF
CDR3 DNA: TGTGCCAGCAGCTTAGGGACAGGGCTGGGCACTGAAGCTTTCTTT

clone size: .
J gene: TRBJ1-1
D gene: .
V gene: TRBV3-1/TRBV3-2
CDR3 protein: CASSQVTGVNTEAFF
CDR3 DNA: TGTGCCAGCAGCCAGGTGACAGGCGTGAACACTGAAGCTTTCTTT

clone size: .
J gene: TRBJ1-3
D gene: .
V gene: TRBV5-1
CDR3 protein: CASTPSGGGGNTIYF
CDR3 DNA: TGCGCCAGCACCCCTAGTGGGGGAGGCGGAAACACCATATATTTT

clone size: .
J gene: TRBJ2-2
D gene: .
V gene: TRBV2
CDR3 protein: CASSPTGFTNTGELFF
CDR3 DNA: TGTGCCAGCAGTCCAACAGGGTTCACGAACACCGGGGAGCTGTTTTTT

clone size: .
J gene: TRBJ1-6
D gene: TRBD1
V gene: TRBV24-1
CDR3 protein: CATSDPGQGVAPLHF
CDR3 DNA: TGTGCCACCAGTGATCCAGGACAGGGGGTGGCACCCCTCCACTTT

clone size: .
J gene: TRBJ1-5
D gene: .
V gene: TRBV11-2
CDR3 protein: CASSLALQGNQPQHF
CDR3 DNA: TGTGCCAGCAGCTTAGCCTTGCAGGGGAATCAGCCCCAGCATTTT

clone size: .
J gene: TRBJ2-3
D gene: .
V gene: TRBV5-1
CDR3 protein: CASRPGTYSTDTQYF
CDR3 DNA: TGCGCCAGCAGACCGGGAACTTATAGCACAGATACGCAGTATTTT

clone size: .
J gene: TRBJ1-6
D gene: TRBD1
V gene: TRBV27
CDR3 protein: CASSGIGTGGSPLHF
CDR3 DNA: TGTGCCAGTTCCGGTATAGGGACAGGGGGCTCACCCCTCCACTTT

clone size: .
J gene: TRBJ1-5
D gene: TRBD1
V gene: TRBV30
CDR3 protein: CAWSPKGGARVGQPQHF
CDR3 DNA: TGTGCCTGGAGTCCTAAAGGGGGCGCGCGGGTCGGGCAGCCCCAGCATTTT

clone size: .
J gene: TRBJ2-3
D gene: .
V gene: TRBV29-1
CDR3 protein: CSVEERGLPTDTQYF
CDR3 DNA: TGCAGCGTTGAAGAAAGAGGACTACCCACAGATACGCAGTATTTT

clone size: .
J gene: TRBJ1-1
D gene: .
V gene: TRBV12-3/TRBV12-4
CDR3 protein: CASSFNRNTEAFF
CDR3 DNA: TGTGCCAGCAGTTTCAACAGGAACACTGAAGCTTTCTTT

clone size: .
J gene: TRBJ1-5
D gene: .
V gene: TRBV14
CDR3 protein: CASSQGPGGNQPQHF
CDR3 DNA: TGTGCCAGCAGCCAGGGTCCGGGTGGCAATCAGCCCCAGCATTTT